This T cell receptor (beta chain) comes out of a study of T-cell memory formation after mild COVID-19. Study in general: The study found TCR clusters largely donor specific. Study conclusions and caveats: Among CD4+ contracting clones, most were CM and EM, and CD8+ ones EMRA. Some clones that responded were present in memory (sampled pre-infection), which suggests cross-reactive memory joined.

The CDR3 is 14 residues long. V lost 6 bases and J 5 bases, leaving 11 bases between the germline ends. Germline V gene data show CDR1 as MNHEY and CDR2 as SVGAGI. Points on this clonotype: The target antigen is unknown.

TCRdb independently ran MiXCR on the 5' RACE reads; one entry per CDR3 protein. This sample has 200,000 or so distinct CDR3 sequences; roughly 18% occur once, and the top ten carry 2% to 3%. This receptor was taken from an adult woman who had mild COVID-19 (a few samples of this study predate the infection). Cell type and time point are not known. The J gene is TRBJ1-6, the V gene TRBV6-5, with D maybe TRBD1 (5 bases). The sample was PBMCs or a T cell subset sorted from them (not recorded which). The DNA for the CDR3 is TGTGCCAGCAGGTTGACAGCGAATAATTCACCCCTCCACTTT. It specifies CASRLTANNSPLHF.